The 19 T cell receptor beta chains presented below share a single source sample, sequenced in a study of blood T cells in healthy people across ages. Primers used in a second PCR of about 7 to 12 cycles were a sample-barcoded 5' primer and a J-beta primer mix. TCRdb redid the calling of the 5' RACE reads with MiXCR, one entry per CDR3 protein. The sample includes about 1.4 million distinct CDR3 sequences, approximately 60% seen only once; the top ten take 5% to 7%. The specimen was blood. These receptors were collected from a man between 18 and 29 years old in good health.

The chain has TRBV28 and TRBJ2-5, with 8 bases lining up with TRBD2. This CDR3 contains 14 residues. The V gene end was trimmed by 4 bases and the J gene end by 2 bases; junction bases not matched to a gene: 3. Germline CDR1 reads MDHEN; CDR2 reads SYDVKM. The chain's CDR3 is CASSSGTRQETQYF. CDR3 nucleotides: TGTGCCAGCAGTTCGGGGACTAGACAAGAGACCCAGTACTTC.

The chain is built from TRBV7-2 and TRBJ1-1, with D possibly TRBD1 on 5 matching bases. This CDR3 has 17 amino acids. The ends were cut back, 1 base at V and 1 base at J, with 16 bases in the middle. CDR1 and CDR2 (germline): SGHTA, FQGNSA. CDR3 loop: CASSLVSGLAENTEAFF. For the CDR3, the DNA is TGTGCCAGCAGCTTAGTGTCAGGGTTGGCCGAGAACACTGAAGCTTTCTTT.

This clonotype has just a few counts. The chain uses TRBV7-2 and TRBJ2-3, with D unclear. CDR3 length equals 15 residues. With 5 bases removed from V and 0 bases from J, the gap between germline ends came to 12 bases. Germline V gene data show CDR1 as SGHTA and CDR2 as FQGNSA. The CDR3 loop is CASSPTGASTDTQYF. In DNA form, the CDR3 reads TGTGCCAGCAGCCCAACGGGTGCTAGCACAGATACGCAGTATTTT.

The genes are TRBV20-1 and TRBJ2-5; 10 bases map to TRBD2. The CDR3 is 18 amino acids. CDR1 DFQATT and CDR2 SNEGSKA come from the germline V gene (reference sequence). The V and J ends lost 3 bases and 1 base, in that order; junction bases with no gene match: 14. CDR3: CSASNRLAGAGSQETQYF. For the CDR3, the DNA is TGCAGTGCTAGTAACCGGCTAGCGGGAGCGGGGTCCCAAGAGACCCAGTACTTC.

There are a few counts of this clonotype. V is TRBV29-1 and J is TRBJ1-2; 9 bases align to TRBD1. Per the germline V gene, CDR1 is SQVTM and CDR2 is ANQGSEA. The CDR3 covers 12 residues. The V and J ends lost 4 bases and 8 bases, in that order; junction bases with no gene match: 5. The CDR3 DNA sequence: TGCAGCGTTGGGGACAGGGAGGCGGGCTACACCTTC. This gives the protein CSVGDREAGYTF.

The chain carries TRBV20-1 and TRBJ2-5, with unresolved D. This CDR3 has 11 residues. Per germline, CDR1 DFQATT and CDR2 SNEGSKA (reference sequence). V was cut by 5 bases and J by 11 bases, with 15 bases left in between. CDR3 bases: TGCAGTGCTGGGCTGAACAATGAGCAGTACTTC. This sequence encodes CSAGLNNEQYF.

This chain links TRBV12-3 or TRBV12-4 with TRBJ2-3, with D possibly TRBD2 on 6 matching bases. This CDR3 comprises 11 residues. Trimming removed 8 bases at V and 7 bases at J, with 10 bases between. The DNA for the CDR3 is TGTGCCAGCGGGGCGGGATATACGCAGTATTTT. Protein sequence: CASGAGYTQYF.

This clonotype has a handful of counts. The germline gene is not matched at one end of the junction; a read error may be the cause. The chain uses TRBV29-1 and TRBJ2-7; 7 nucleotides line up with TRBD1. The germline V gene has CDR1 SQVTM and CDR2 ANQGSEA. The CDR3 spans 15 residues. DNA for the CDR3: TGCAGCGTAGAAGAAGGGACAGATGTTACCTACGAGCAGTACTTC. This encodes CSVEEGTDVTYEQYF.

The genes are TRBV27 and TRBJ1-5, with 9 bases lining up with TRBD1. CDR3 length: 14 residues. Germline CDR1 reads MNHEY; CDR2 reads SMNVEV (reference sequence). With V trimmed by 5 bases and J by 7 bases, 6 bases remained unmatched. CDR3 in DNA: TGTGCCAGCAGTCCGACAGGGGGGTTGCAGCCCCAGCATTTT. Residues: CASSPTGGLQPQHF.

This clonotype was counted ten times or more. The chain is built from TRBV11-2 and TRBJ1-6; 9 bases map to TRBD1. Unmatched junction bases numbered 7, after V lost 4 bases and J lost 9 bases. Germline V lookup: CDR1 SGHAT, CDR2 FQNNGV. The CDR3 is made up of 15 amino acids. CDR3 nucleotide sequence: TGTGCCAGCAGCTCTTCCGGGACAGGGTTTTCACCCCTCCACTTT. Its translation is CASSSSGTGFSPLHF.

The CDR3 protein is CASMGEKLFF. CDR3 bases: TGTGCCAGCATGGGCGAAAAACTGTTTTTT. V is TRBV6-1 and J is TRBJ1-4; D unresolved. The CDR3 length is 10 residues. Looked up from germline, CDR1 is MNHNS and CDR2 is SASEGT. V gave up 7 bases and J gave up 8 bases, with 5 bases separating them.

The chain uses TRBV7-9 and TRBJ2-5; the D is unclear. The DNA end is more similar to TRBJ2-7, so the J call may be wrong. The V gene's germline CDR1 is SEHNR and CDR2 FQNEAQ (reference sequence). This CDR3 has 15 residues. The CDR3 sequence: CASSSERRLGYEQYF. The CDR3 DNA reads TGTGCCAGCAGCTCAGAACGACGCCTGGGCTACGAGCAGTACTTC.

The chain recombines TRBV21-1 with TRBJ2-7; TRBD1, as called in the table, went unchecked against the DNA. TRBV21-1 is deemed a pseudogene. The CDR3 extends over 16 amino acids. Written as DNA, the CDR3 is TGTGCCAGCAGCAAAGGAAGCAGGGGGGCGTCCTGCGAGCAGTACTTC. It codes for CASSKGSRGASCEQYF.

V and J are TRBV25-1 and TRBJ1-4; D call uncertain. V shed 8 bases and J shed 8 bases, with 15 bases lying between them. CDR3 length: 13 residues. The germline CDR1 and CDR2 sequences are MGHDK and SYGVNS. This CDR3 reads CASSWVRGEKLFF. The CDR3 DNA follows: TGTGCCAGCTCGTGGGTTAGAGGAGAAAAACTGTTTTTT.

This clonotype turned up a few times. The J gene is TRBJ1-4, the V gene TRBV4-1, with D hard to call. The V end was cut by 7 bases, the J end by 2 bases, with 14 bases between. CDR1 is MGHRA, CDR2 YSYEKL, per germline. The CDR3 spans 15 residues. The DNA of the CDR3 is TGCGCCAGCACCGACCACGTTTCCACTAATGAAAAACTGTTTTTT. Translation gives CASTDHVSTNEKLFF.

V gene TRBV29-1 combines with J gene TRBJ2-7, with D possibly TRBD2 on 6 matching bases. The V gene lost 4 bases and the J gene lost 6 bases, with 19 bases spanning the gap. Germline V gives CDR1 SQVTM, CDR2 ANQGSEA. The CDR3 runs 14 residues. CDR3 coding DNA: TGCAGCGTTGTCCTCAGACTAGTGGGCGGCGAGCAGTACTTC. Residues: CSVVLRLVGGEQYF.

The sample holds a few counts of this clonotype. V and J are TRBV4-1 and TRBJ2-3; D unresolved. The CDR3 spans 12 residues. V gave up 3 bases and J gave up 5 bases, with 6 bases separating them. Germline lookup yields CDR1 MGHRA and CDR2 YSYEKL. The CDR3 sequence: CASSQAQDTQYF. As DNA, the CDR3 is TGCGCCAGCAGCCAGGCACAAGATACGCAGTATTTT.

The chain couples TRBV7-2 to TRBJ1-1; D not resolved. Germline lookup yields CDR1 SGHTA and CDR2 FQGNSA. V was pared by 6 bases and J by 5 bases, with 16 bases between. The CDR3 has 14 residues. The CDR3 bases are TGTGCCAGCAGTCAAGGGCGGGGAATAACTGAAGCTTTCTTT. Encoded protein: CASSQGRGITEAFF. The full variable domain, its missing parts supplied by reference TRBV7-2 and TRBJ1-1, is GAGVSQSPSNKVTEKGKDVELRCDPISGHTALYWYRQSLGQGLEFLIYFQGNSAPDKSGLPSDRFSAERTGGSVSTLTIQRTQQEDSAVYLCASSQGRGITEAFFGQGTRLTVV.

This chain joins TRBV15 and TRBJ2-2; D ambiguous. The CDR3 covers 15 residues. Germline V gene lookup returns CDR1 LNHNV and CDR2 YYDKDF (reference sequence). Between the trimmed V and J ends, which lost 1 base and 1 base, there was a span of 7 bases. CDR3 nucleotide sequence: TGTGCCACCAGCAGAGGTGGTGGGAACACCGGGGAGCTGTTTTTT. It is translated as CATSRGGGNTGELFF.